These 8 T cell receptor beta chains came from one sample sequenced in a study of cytomegalovirus exposure and HLA in healthy donors. Sequencing used immunoSEQ multiplex PCR; TCRdb keeps in-frame clones, though not all of them. The table shows about 44,000 clones, with 90% to 95% occurring only once. Sequencing input: PBMCs. Source of these receptors: a woman between 18 and 30 years old in good health and CMV-seronegative.

The table lists this clone with a count of one. The chain carries TRBV6-1 and TRBJ2-1; TRBD1 matches at 9 bases. CDR1 is MNHNS and CDR2 is SASEGT in the germline V gene. V shed 4 bases, J shed 0 bases, and the junction held 1 base outside the gene matches. The CDR3 has 15 residues. The CDR3 loop is CASSVQGASYNEQFF. The CDR3 DNA reads as TGTGCCAGCAGTGTACAGGGGGCCTCCTACAATGAGCAGTTCTTC.

The chain has TRBV7-9 and TRBJ1-5, with D maybe TRBD1 (5 bases). Trimming stripped 8 bases from V and 7 bases from J, with 15 bases between. The CDR3 runs to 13 residues. CDR1 and CDR2 (germline): SEHNR, FQNEAQ (reference sequence). The CDR3 sequence: CASGPGGYQPQHF. The CDR3 DNA follows: TGTGCCAGCGGCCCGGGGGGTTACCAGCCCCAGCATTTT.

This sequence joins TRBV7-2 and TRBJ1-3; 7 bases are a match to TRBD1. Trimming at V came to 5 bases and at J to 0 bases, leaving 4 bases not matched to a gene. The CDR3 runs to 15 residues. Looked up from germline, CDR1 is SGHTA and CDR2 is FQGNSA. Here the CDR3 DNA reads TGTGCCAGCAGCGCGGGACAGACCTCTGGAAACACCATATATTTT. Encoded protein: CASSAGQTSGNTIYF.

The CDR3 nucleotides read TGTGCCAGCACTCGACACGGGGTGGAGGCTTTCTTT. This sequence encodes CASTRHGVEAFF. The rearrangement joins TRBV6-5 to TRBJ1-1; no reliable D call. Trimming took off 7 bases at V and 11 bases at J, with 17 bases between the two ends. The CDR3 runs to 12 residues. Looked up from germline, CDR1 is MNHEY and CDR2 is SVGAGI.

This clone was detected only once. The chain uses TRBV10-1 and TRBJ2-6; maybe TRBD2 (6 bases). CDR3 size: 17 residues. V was pared by 2 bases and J by 0 bases, with 11 bases between. The germline CDR1 and CDR2 sequences are WNHNN and SYGVQD (reference sequence). The CDR3 is CASSEGDSNSGANVLTF. The CDR3 nucleotides read TGCGCCAGCAGTGAGGGGGACTCGAACTCTGGGGCCAACGTCCTGACTTTC.

The chain couples TRBV10-1 to TRBJ2-5; TRBD1 aligns across 7 bases. J gave up 2 bases and V 0 bases, and 3 bases lay outside the gene matches. The germline CDR1 and CDR2 sequences are WNHNN and SYGVQD (reference sequence). This CDR3 has 15 residues. The CDR3 loop reads CASSESSTGQETQYF. CDR3 bases: TGCGCCAGCAGTGAGTCCTCGACAGGGCAAGAGACCCAGTACTTC.

J is TRBJ1-3 and V is TRBV7-7, with D hard to call. Germline V CDR1 and CDR2: SSHAT, FNYEAQ (reference sequence). The CDR3 totals 13 residues. V was shortened by 5 bases and J by 0 bases, with 5 bases between the two germline ends. The CDR3 loop reads CASSPNSGNTIYF. CDR3 nucleotide sequence: TGTGCCAGCAGCCCCAACTCTGGAAACACCATATATTTT.

The rearrangement uses TRBV9 and TRBJ2-7, with 10 bases fitting TRBD1. Germline CDR1 SGDLS, CDR2 YYNGEE. The V and J ends lost 0 bases and 4 bases, in that order; junction bases with no gene match: 7. This CDR3 contains 16 residues. The CDR3 sequence is CASSVDGRDRGYEQYF. CDR3 nucleotide sequence: TGTGCCAGCAGCGTAGATGGTCGGGACAGGGGATACGAGCAGTACTTC. Full variable domain (remainder filled in from reference TRBV9 and TRBJ2-7): DSGVTQTPKHLITATGQRVTLRCSPRSGDLSVYWYQQSLDQGLQFLIQYYNGEERAKGNILERFSAQQFPDLHSELNLSSLELGDSALYFCASSVDGRDRGYEQYFGPGTRLTVT.